The 32 T cell receptor beta chains below come from one sample, sequenced in a study of beta chain features in type 1 diabetes. Expressed TCRB transcripts got sequenced, as all isolated RNA was reverse transcribed. Data came from immunoSEQ multiplex PCR; TCRdb stores just in-frame clones and leaves some out. The table has around 150,000 clones, roughly 60% seen once. Overall study findings and caveats: Among all four CD4+ subsets, Type 1 diabetes patients had TCRB CDR3s that were moderately but significantly shorter.

The antigens of these receptors remain unknown. Sample: naive CD4+ T cells from blood. The receptors here all came from a man aged 30 to 39 with type 1 diabetes.

This rearrangement joins TRBV27 to TRBJ2-5; D is uncertain. In germline, CDR1 is MNHEY, CDR2 SMNVEV (reference sequence). Trimming removed 7 bases from V and 12 bases from J, with 12 bases in between. This CDR3 spans 10 amino acids. In DNA, the CDR3 is TGTGCCAGCACCATACGGACGGAGTACTTC. Translating gives CASTIRTEYF.

This clone showed up just a few times. The V gene is TRBV10-3, the J gene TRBJ2-5; possible D gene TRBD1, 6 bases. V lost 3 bases, J lost 2 bases, and 16 bases lay in between. Germline V CDR1 and CDR2: ENHRY, SYGVKD. The CDR3 consists of 16 residues. DNA of the CDR3: TGTGCCATCAGTGAAGATGCAGGGACACCGCAAGAGACCCAGTACTTC. This encodes CAISEDAGTPQETQYF.

This clone was counted a few times. This rearrangement joins TRBV20-1 to TRBJ2-7; unclear D gene. Trimming removed 6 bases at V and 3 bases at J, with 9 bases between. Per germline, CDR1 DFQATT and CDR2 SNEGSKA (reference sequence). CDR3 length equals 11 residues. The CDR3 region is CSAHRVYEQYF. The CDR3 coding sequence is TGCAGTGCCCACAGAGTCTACGAGCAGTACTTC.

V is TRBV7-2 and J is TRBJ2-3; TRBD1 might be the D (5 bases). Looked up from germline, CDR1 is SGHTA and CDR2 is FQGNSA. CDR3 length: 15 residues. V lost 3 bases to trimming and J lost 3 bases, with 13 bases between them. CDR3 coding DNA: TGTGCCAGCAGCTTCACCCAGGGATCGACAGATACGCAGTATTTT. Translation: CASSFTQGSTDTQYF.

J is TRBJ2-5 and V is TRBV9; tentatively, D is TRBD1 or TRBD2 (5 bases each). The length of the CDR3 is 16 residues. CDR1 and CDR2 from the germline V gene are SGDLS and YYNGEE. Trimming shortened V by 3 bases and J by 3 bases, and 18 bases separated the two germline ends. CDR3 in amino acids: CASSAWDHQSKETQYF. DNA for the CDR3: TGTGCCAGCAGCGCCTGGGACCACCAATCCAAAGAGACCCAGTACTTC.

There are a few counts of this clone. The V call is TRBV13, the J call TRBJ2-3; D not resolved. CDR1 is PRHDT and CDR2 is FYEKMQ in the germline V gene (reference sequence). V dropped 1 base and J dropped 6 bases, with 11 bases sitting between them. The CDR3 has 14 amino acids. The CDR3 DNA follows: TGTGCCAGCAGCTTAGAAACCGACGGGGATACGCAGTATTTT. Its translation: CASSLETDGDTQYF.

In this sample, this clone turned up once. Other DNA sequences in the sample encode the same CDR3. The chain is built from TRBV9 and TRBJ2-3; no reliable D call. The germline V and J ends were trimmed by 2 bases and 0 bases, with 7 bases remaining between them. This CDR3 has 14 residues. Germline loops: CDR1 SGDLS, CDR2 YYNGEE. The CDR3 protein is CASSVRPSTDTQYF. The CDR3 region has the DNA TGTGCCAGCAGCGTGAGACCTAGCACAGATACGCAGTATTTT.

The rearrangement joins TRBV2 to TRBJ2-3, with D perhaps TRBD1 (5 bases). This CDR3 is 13 amino acids long. Trimming took off 5 bases at V and 5 bases at J, with 11 bases between the two ends. CDR1 SNHLY and CDR2 FYNNEI come from the germline V gene. CDR3 in DNA: TGTGCCAGCAGTACCCAAGACAGAGATACGCAGTATTTT. It yields the protein CASSTQDRDTQYF.

The rearrangement uses TRBV2 and TRBJ1-5, with a possible D match to TRBD1 (5 bases). The CDR3 consists of 13 residues. V lost 5 bases, J lost 1 base, and 6 bases lay in between. In germline, CDR1 is SNHLY, CDR2 FYNNEI. The CDR3 region is CASSRDSNQPQHF. DNA of the CDR3: TGTGCCAGCAGTCGGGACAGCAATCAGCCCCAGCATTTT.

The V gene is TRBV30, the J gene TRBJ1-5, with unresolved D. The CDR3 is made up of 14 amino acids. Germline CDR1 GTSNPN, CDR2 SVGIG (reference sequence). Trimming cost V 0 bases and J 3 bases, with 9 bases left between them. The CDR3 protein is CAWSVRQFNQPQHF. The CDR3 coding sequence is TGTGCCTGGAGTGTGCGCCAGTTCAATCAGCCCCAGCATTTT.

The V and J genes are TRBV7-8 and TRBJ2-7; D possibly matches TRBD1 or TRBD2 (6 bases each). Looked up from germline, CDR1 is SGHVS and CDR2 is FQNEAQ. Trimming took 8 bases from V and 0 from J, leaving 20 bases between them. There are 16 residues in the CDR3. The CDR3 nucleotides are TGTGCCAGCGGCACGTTCGGGGGCCCTCCCTCCTACGAGCAGTACTTC. Its translation is CASGTFGGPPSYEQYF. Using reference TRBV7-8 and TRBJ2-7 for the parts outside the CDR3, the full variable domain is GAGVSQSPRYKVAKRGQDVALRCDPISGHVSLFWYQQALGQGPEFLTYFQNEAQLDKSGLPSDRFFAERPEGSVSTLKIQRTQQEDSAVYLCASGTFGGPPSYEQYFGPGTRLTVT.

V usage is TRBV30 and J usage is TRBJ1-3; TRBD1 matches at 7 bases. CDR1 is GTSNPN and CDR2 is SVGIG in the germline V gene (reference sequence). This CDR3 is built from 14 residues. Trimming at V came to 2 bases and at J to 6 bases, leaving 7 bases not matched to a gene. The CDR3 here is CAWSRTGGINTIYF. The DNA of the CDR3 is TGTGCCTGGAGTCGGACAGGAGGAATAAACACCATATATTTT. The whole variable domain, remainder taken from reference TRBV30 and TRBJ1-3, is SQTIHQWPATLVQPVGSPLSLECTVEGTSNPNLYWYRQAAGRGLQLLFYSVGIGQISSEVPQNLSASRPQDRQFILSSKKLLLSDSGFYLCAWSRTGGINTIYFGEGSWLTVV.

The CDR3 DNA follows: TGTGCCAGAACCGCCGGGACAGATTACAATGAGCAGTTCTTC. It encodes CARTAGTDYNEQFF. The chain has TRBV21-1 and TRBJ2-1; the tabulated D call, TRBD1, remains unverified against the DNA. TRBV21-1 is a documented pseudogene. This CDR3 region has 14 residues.

The chain employs TRBV12-5 and TRBJ1-2, with D maybe TRBD1 (5 bases). Trimming cost V 0 bases and J 6 bases, with 5 bases left between them. The CDR3 consists of 12 residues. In germline, CDR1 is LGHNT, CDR2 FRNRAP. The CDR3 reads CASGLVQDGYTF. The CDR3 nucleotides are TGTGCTAGTGGTTTGGTACAGGATGGCTACACCTTC.

This clone was counted a few times. The V gene is TRBV9, the J gene TRBJ2-7; D unresolved. The CDR3 consists of 15 residues. Germline CDR1 and CDR2: SGDLS and YYNGEE. V was clipped by 0 bases and J by 2 bases, with 12 bases between them. The CDR3 loop reads CASSVALDGAYEQYF. CDR3 sequence (DNA): TGTGCCAGCAGCGTAGCATTGGACGGAGCCTACGAGCAGTACTTC.

The chain couples TRBV30 to TRBJ2-4, with unresolved D. CDR3 length: 16 amino acids. Germline V gives CDR1 GTSNPN, CDR2 SVGIG (reference sequence). Trimming cost V 0 bases and J 0 bases, with 12 bases left between them. This CDR3 reads CAWSVTESLAKNIQYF. CDR3 DNA sequence: TGTGCCTGGAGTGTAACGGAGTCCCTAGCCAAAAACATTCAGTACTTC.

On this clone: This CDR3 is also generated by other DNA sequences in the sample. This chain joins TRBV30 and TRBJ2-3; the D gene is possibly TRBD1 (6 bases). Germline lookup yields CDR1 GTSNPN and CDR2 SVGIG (reference sequence). This CDR3 spans 14 amino acids. Trimming left V 0 bases short and J 0 bases short, with 7 bases between. The CDR3 region is CAWSVGQSTDTQYF. The DNA of the CDR3 is TGTGCCTGGAGTGTAGGACAGAGCACAGATACGCAGTATTTT. Full variable domain (rest looked up from reference TRBV30 and TRBJ2-3): SQTIHQWPATLVQPVGSPLSLECTVEGTSNPNLYWYRQAAGRGLQLLFYSVGIGQISSEVPQNLSASRPQDRQFILSSKKLLLSDSGFYLCAWSVGQSTDTQYFGPGTRLTVL.

The V call is TRBV11-2, the J call TRBJ2-1, with 7 bases lining up with TRBD1. CDR3 length: 15 amino acids. V dropped 5 bases and J dropped 0; count of bases not matched to a gene: 4. Looked up from germline, CDR1 is SGHAT and CDR2 is FQNNGV. As DNA, the CDR3 is TGTGCCAGCAGCCGGGACAGCAGCTCCTACAATGAGCAGTTCTTC. This sequence encodes CASSRDSSSYNEQFF.

The chain couples TRBV23-1 to TRBJ1-3, with D hard to call. TRBV23-1 is flagged as an ORF with uncertain function. Trimming pared 7 bases from V and 4 bases from J, leaving 20 bases between. CDR3 length: 16 residues. The CDR3 DNA reads TGCGCCAGCACTCCTAATCACTTGATCGGGGGAAACACCATATATTTT. Translating it yields CASTPNHLIGGNTIYF.

This chain connects TRBV25-1 to TRBJ1-1, with a possible D match to TRBD1 (6 bases). This CDR3 has 17 amino acids. The germline V gene has CDR1 MGHDK and CDR2 SYGVNS. Trimming took off 3 bases at V and 2 bases at J, with 19 bases between the two ends. The CDR3 sequence is CASSDAGGGQINTEAFF. The CDR3 bases are TGTGCCAGCAGTGATGCGGGGGGCGGCCAGATAAACACTGAAGCTTTCTTT.

The CDR3 region is CASSVDGTGRQPQHF. Written as DNA, the CDR3 is TGTGCCAGCAGCGTAGATGGGACAGGGAGGCAGCCCCAGCATTTT. V gene TRBV9 combines with J gene TRBJ1-5; 9 bases match TRBD1. The CDR3 contains 15 residues. Germline CDR1 and CDR2: SGDLS and YYNGEE. V shed 0 bases and J 7 bases; nucleotides not matched to a gene: 5.

This sequence joins TRBV7-7 and TRBJ2-5; D is perhaps TRBD1 or TRBD2 (5 bases each). V lost 8 bases, J lost 5 bases, and 15 bases lay in between. This CDR3 has 13 amino acids. Germline V CDR1 and CDR2: SSHAT, FNYEAQ (reference sequence). The CDR3 DNA sequence: TGTGCCAGCGCGGTTGATGGGACGGAGACCCAGTACTTC. Protein: CASAVDGTETQYF.

The V call is TRBV2, the J call TRBJ2-1, with TRBD2 matching over 12 bases. The junction had 6 bases not matched to a gene; V was cut back by 7 bases and J by 8 bases. Germline CDR1 SNHLY, CDR2 FYNNEI. CDR3 length: 14 amino acids. The CDR3 DNA sequence: TGTGCCAGCACCCTAGCGGGGGGGATCCATGAGCAGTTCTTC. This encodes CASTLAGGIHEQFF.

This clone was recorded only once. The chain is built from TRBV11-3 and TRBJ2-3, with 10 bases fitting TRBD2. Looked up from germline, CDR1 is SGHNT and CDR2 is YENEEA. The CDR3 totals 16 residues. The trim removed 4 bases at V and 2 bases at J, leaving 6 bases unmatched. In DNA form, the CDR3 reads TGTGCCAGCAGCTCCCTAGCGGGGGCTCTCACAGATACGCAGTATTTT. It is translated as CASSSLAGALTDTQYF.

This clone was observed a few times. This rearrangement joins TRBV28 to TRBJ1-2; maybe TRBD1 (6 bases). The CDR3 consists of 13 residues. Germline CDR1 and CDR2: MDHEN and SYDVKM. Trimming stripped 6 bases from V and 4 bases from J, with 12 bases between. The chain's CDR3 is CASSYREAYGYTF. As DNA, the CDR3 is TGTGCCAGCAGCTACAGGGAGGCCTATGGCTACACCTTC.

This CDR3 reads CAWRENSPLHF. In DNA form, the CDR3 reads TGTGCCTGGAGGGAAAATTCACCCCTCCACTTT. The V gene is TRBV30, the J gene TRBJ1-6; no clear D. Germline assignment: CDR1 GTSNPN and CDR2 SVGIG (reference sequence). The CDR3 runs 11 residues. Between the trimmed V and J ends, which lost 3 bases and 7 bases, there was a span of 4 bases.

A few counts support this clone. The chain links TRBV29-1 to TRBJ2-7; D possibly uses TRBD1 or TRBD2 (6 bases each). Germline V CDR1 and CDR2: SQVTM, ANQGSEA. This CDR3 has 13 residues. V was pared by 5 bases and J by 1 base, with 12 bases between. CDR3 nucleotide sequence: TGCAGCGTTCGGCCGGGGGCTTCCTACGAGCAGTACTTC. This codes for CSVRPGASYEQYF.

V gene TRBV5-1 combines with J gene TRBJ2-3; 11 nucleotides align to TRBD2. CDR1 and CDR2 from the germline V gene are SGHRS and YFSETQ. The CDR3 is 15 residues long. V lost 4 bases, J lost 2 bases, and 3 bases stayed unmatched. The CDR3 reads CASSVGLADTDTQYF. CDR3 coding DNA: TGCGCCAGCAGCGTGGGACTAGCGGACACAGATACGCAGTATTTT.

In regard to this clone: This sample includes further DNA sequences coding for the same CDR3. The rearrangement joins TRBV7-2 to TRBJ2-5; the D is unclear. V lost 1 base and J 2 bases, leaving 5 bases between the germline ends. This CDR3 contains 13 residues. The V gene's germline CDR1 is SGHTA and CDR2 FQGNSA. CDR3 bases: TGTGCCAGCAGCTTAGTCAGGCAAGAGACCCAGTACTTC. Translating it yields CASSLVRQETQYF.

This clone was seen a handful of times. V is TRBV7-2 and J is TRBJ2-3; 7 bases fit TRBD2. This CDR3 is 16 amino acids long. In germline, CDR1 is SGHTA, CDR2 FQGNSA. The J segment lost 3 bases and the V segment lost 5 bases, leaving 11 bases of the junction unmatched. The CDR3 sequence is CASSPGPNGGTDTQYF. DNA for the CDR3: TGTGCCAGCAGCCCCGGACCTAACGGGGGGACAGATACGCAGTATTTT.

The chain carries TRBV9 and TRBJ1-1; D remains ambiguous. Germline CDR1 and CDR2: SGDLS and YYNGEE. This CDR3 is 13 amino acids long. With 4 bases removed from V and 5 bases from J, the gap between germline ends came to 12 bases. In nucleotides, the CDR3 is TGTGCCAGCAGCCCAGGCTTGGTTACTGAAGCTTTCTTT. Residues: CASSPGLVTEAFF.

The V call is TRBV18, the J call TRBJ1-1; the D is unclear. The CDR3 is 13 residues long. Germline CDR1 is KGHSH and CDR2 is LQKENI. Deletions cut 4 bases from V and 1 base from J, with 7 bases between. The CDR3 bases are TGTGCCAGCTCACGGACGGAGAACACTGAAGCTTTCTTT. Translating gives CASSRTENTEAFF.